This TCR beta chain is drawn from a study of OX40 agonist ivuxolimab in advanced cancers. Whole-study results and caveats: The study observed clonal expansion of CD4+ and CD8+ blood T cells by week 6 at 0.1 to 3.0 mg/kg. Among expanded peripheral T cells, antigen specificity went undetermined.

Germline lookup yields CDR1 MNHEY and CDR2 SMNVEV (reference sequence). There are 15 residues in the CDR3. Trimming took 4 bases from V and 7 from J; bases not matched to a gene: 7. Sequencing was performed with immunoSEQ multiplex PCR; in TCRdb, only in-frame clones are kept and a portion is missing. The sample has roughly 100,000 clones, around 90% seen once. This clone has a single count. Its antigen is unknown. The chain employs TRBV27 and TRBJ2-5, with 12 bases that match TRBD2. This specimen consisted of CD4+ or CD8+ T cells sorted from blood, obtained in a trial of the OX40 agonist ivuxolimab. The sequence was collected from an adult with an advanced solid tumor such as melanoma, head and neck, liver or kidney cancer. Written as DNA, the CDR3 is TGTGCCAGCAGTTATAGGCTAGCGGGAGGGGGGACCCAGTACTTC. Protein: CASSYRLAGGGTQYF.